This passage covers 23 T cell receptor beta chains from one sample sequenced in a study of tumour-infiltrating T cells in Burkitt lymphoma. Clones were sequenced by immunoSEQ multiplex PCR, and TCRdb holds only the in-frame ones, with some missing. The sample has around 45,000 clones; less than 35% are singletons. Sequencing input: tumor tissue. All receptors come from a human donor with Burkitt lymphoma.

This clone came up a few times. The V gene is TRBV6-5, the J gene TRBJ2-2; possible D gene TRBD2, 5 bases. The CDR3 runs 15 residues. Germline V gives CDR1 MNHEY, CDR2 SVGAGI. V lost 2 bases and J 6 bases, leaving 13 bases between the germline ends. The CDR3 spells CASSYRGKRPGELFF. Written as DNA, the CDR3 is TGTGCCAGCAGTTACAGAGGAAAGCGGCCCGGGGAGCTGTTTTTT.

The chain employs TRBV5-6 and TRBJ2-2; perhaps TRBD2 as D (5 bases). V gave up 0 bases and J gave up 8 bases, with 14 bases separating them. The CDR3 contains 15 residues. Germline values: CDR1 SGHDT, CDR2 YYEEEE. The CDR3 DNA reads as TGTGCCAGCAGCTTGGTAACGGACCGGGGAGGGGAGCTGTTTTTT. It specifies CASSLVTDRGGELFF.

This clone was counted a few times. The gene calls are TRBV4-2 and TRBJ2-3; D is unresolved. CDR3 length: 13 residues. CDR1 and CDR2 (germline): LGHNA, YNFKEQ. V was pared by 1 base and J by 6 bases, with 8 bases between. The CDR3 nucleotides are TGTGCCAGCAGCCAAGGCTTTGGGGATACGCAGTATTTT. Residues: CASSQGFGDTQYF.

J is TRBJ2-2 and V is TRBV6-5; 10 nucleotides align to TRBD1. The trim removed 9 bases at V and 5 bases at J, leaving 6 bases unmatched. Germline CDR1 is MNHEY and CDR2 is SVGAGI. The CDR3 totals 14 residues. CDR3 region: CARNPGQGTGELFF. As DNA, the CDR3 is TGTGCCAGAAACCCGGGACAGGGGACCGGGGAGCTGTTTTTT.

V is TRBV6-5 and J is TRBJ1-6; maybe TRBD1 (5 bases). The CDR3 spans 12 residues. Germline V gene sequence: CDR1 MNHEY, CDR2 SVGAGI. This chain's CDR3 is CATRRGGSPLHF. DNA for the CDR3: TGTGCGACGAGGAGGGGAGGTTCACCCCTCCACTTT.

The V call is TRBV7-2, the J call TRBJ1-1; D call uncertain. This CDR3 contains 15 residues. From germline, CDR1 is SGHTA and CDR2 FQGNSA. The V gene lost 0 bases and the J gene lost 0 bases, with 8 bases spanning the gap. This chain's CDR3 is CASSLAGGMNTEAFF. CDR3 nucleotide sequence: TGTGCCAGCAGCTTAGCGGGCGGGATGAACACTGAAGCTTTCTTT.

The chain couples TRBV4-2 to TRBJ2-2, with TRBD1 matching 7 bases. With 0 bases clipped from V and 7 bases from J, the junction kept 8 bases outside the gene matches. CDR3 length equals 16 residues. Per germline, CDR1 LGHNA and CDR2 YNFKEQ. The CDR3 protein is CASSQEIGQAVGELFF. CDR3 in DNA: TGTGCCAGCAGCCAAGAGATCGGACAGGCTGTCGGGGAGCTGTTTTTT.

J is TRBJ2-2 and V is TRBV28, with D maybe TRBD2 (6 bases). The CDR3 consists of 18 residues. Per the germline V gene, CDR1 is MDHEN and CDR2 is SYDVKM. The V and J ends lost 5 bases and 5 bases respectively, with 24 bases between them. The CDR3 sequence: CASSPPPGLAGSTGELFF. The CDR3 region has the DNA TGTGCCAGCAGTCCCCCCCCCGGTTTGGCGGGAAGTACCGGGGAGCTGTTTTTT.

J is TRBJ2-1 and V is TRBV19; TRBD1 aligns across 9 bases. CDR1 and CDR2 from the germline V gene are LNHDA and SQIVND (reference sequence). The CDR3 has 15 residues. V trimming: 7 bases; J trimming: 10 bases; junction bases outside the gene matches: 14. For the CDR3, the DNA is TGTGCCAGTACGTCTGCGGGACAGGGAAAGCGCGAGCAGTTCTTC. Its translation: CASTSAGQGKREQFF.

This clone was detected a few times. This sequence joins TRBV6-1 and TRBJ2-3, with TRBD2 identical over 9 bases. Germline V gene lookup returns CDR1 MNHNS and CDR2 SASEGT. The CDR3 consists of 15 residues. Germline trimming cut 0 bases from V and 14 bases from J; bases unmatched to any gene: 12. CDR3 protein: CASSEAPLGAGGRYF. The CDR3 DNA reads TGTGCCAGCAGTGAAGCCCCCCTAGGGGCGGGGGGGAGGTATTTT.

The chain employs TRBV7-3 and TRBJ2-2; the D is unclear. Germline CDR1 is SGHTA and CDR2 is FQGTGA. This CDR3 region has 14 residues. Trimming left V 3 bases short and J 1 base short, with 6 bases between. CDR3 coding DNA: TGTGCCAGCAGCTTGAAGGGGAACACCGGGGAGCTGTTTTTT. Protein: CASSLKGNTGELFF.

This clone appeared a few times. The rearrangement joins TRBV15 to TRBJ2-5, with 7 bases fitting TRBD1. Germline V lookup: CDR1 LNHNV, CDR2 YYDKDF (reference sequence). The CDR3 sequence is 14 residues long. Unmatched junction bases numbered 9, after V lost 4 bases and J lost 7 bases. The CDR3 bases are TGTGCCACCAGCACTGTAACAGGGGCGGGGACCCAGTACTTC. This codes for CATSTVTGAGTQYF.

The chain has TRBV5-4 and TRBJ2-5; 7 bases are shared with TRBD2. CDR1 and CDR2 from the germline V gene are SGHNT and YYREEE (reference sequence). Trimming took 4 bases from V and 3 from J; bases not matched to a gene: 9. This CDR3 region has 15 residues. Here the CDR3 reads CASSAGGTGKETQYF. DNA for the CDR3: TGTGCCAGCAGCGCCGGGGGGACGGGGAAAGAGACCCAGTACTTC.

The V call is TRBV7-9, the J call TRBJ2-2, with D possibly being TRBD1 or TRBD2 (6 bases each). Trimming left V 1 base short and J 5 bases short, with 11 bases between. The length of the CDR3 is 15 residues. CDR1 SEHNR and CDR2 FQNEAQ come from the germline V gene (reference sequence). CDR3 protein: CASSLGGGPTGELFF. CDR3 coding DNA: TGTGCCAGCAGCTTAGGAGGGGGGCCTACCGGGGAGCTGTTTTTT.

This clone was picked up a small number of times. This chain joins TRBV2 and TRBJ1-5, with 7 bases matching TRBD1. Trimming removed 6 bases from V and 6 bases from J; junction bases left unmatched: 5. The germline gives CDR1 SNHLY, CDR2 FYNNEI. CDR3 length: 13 residues. The CDR3, as DNA: TGTGCCAGCAGCGACAGGGCCGGTCAGCCCCAGCATTTT. Its translation: CASSDRAGQPQHF.

The chain couples TRBV5-8 to TRBJ2-1; the D is unclear. CDR3 length: 13 amino acids. Germline V CDR1 and CDR2: SGHTS, YDEGEE. Trimming left V 3 bases short and J 4 bases short, with 8 bases between. The DNA for the CDR3 is TGTGCCAGCAGCTCCAACAATTACAATGAGCAGTTCTTC. As protein: CASSSNNYNEQFF. Looking up the rest from reference TRBV5-8 and TRBJ2-1 gives the full variable domain: EAGVTQSPTHLIKTRGQQATLRCSPISGHTSVYWYQQALGLGLQFLLWYDEGEERNRGNFPPRFSGRQFPNYSSELNVNALELEDSALYLCASSSNNYNEQFFGPGTRLTVL.

In its sample, this clone was seen a few times. The chain recombines TRBV4-1 with TRBJ1-4; D uncertain. This CDR3 is 16 amino acids long. Trimming pared 4 bases from V and 8 bases from J, leaving 20 bases between. Germline CDR1 MGHRA, CDR2 YSYEKL. The CDR3 spells CASSLLSGGLREKLFF. The CDR3 region has the DNA TGCGCCAGCAGCCTATTATCCGGTGGCCTGCGAGAAAAACTGTTTTTT.

There are a few counts of this clone. The V call is TRBV5-5, the J call TRBJ2-7; TRBD1 matches 9 bases. V was clipped by 4 bases and J by 4 bases; unmatched bases: 6. This CDR3 comprises 14 residues. Germline CDR1 SGHKS, CDR2 YYEKEE (reference sequence). CDR3 residues: CASSLGQGVYEQYF. The CDR3 DNA is TGTGCCAGCAGCCTGGGACAGGGAGTGTACGAGCAGTACTTC.

The chain employs TRBV19 and TRBJ2-1, with D tentatively TRBD1 or TRBD2 (7 bases each). The germline gives CDR1 LNHDA, CDR2 SQIVND (reference sequence). The CDR3 totals 14 residues. Trimming left V 3 bases short and J 7 bases short, with 13 bases between. CDR3 residues: CASSIGQGGNEQFF. CDR3 nucleotide sequence: TGTGCCAGTAGTATCGGGCAGGGGGGGAATGAGCAGTTCTTC.

V and J are TRBV18 and TRBJ2-3; D gene uncertain. The V end was cut by 6 bases, the J end by 4 bases, with 11 bases between. Germline assignment: CDR1 KGHSH and CDR2 LQKENI. The CDR3 contains 13 residues. The CDR3 bases are TGTGCCAGCTCCCCGACCCCGTCAGATACGCAGTATTTT. It is translated as CASSPTPSDTQYF.

The J gene is TRBJ2-5, the V gene TRBV6-5; D remains ambiguous. The CDR3 has 15 amino acids. Germline values: CDR1 MNHEY, CDR2 SVGAGI. The V end lost 0 bases, the J end lost 5 bases, and 13 bases lay between the germline ends. The CDR3 here is CASSYSILRAETQYF. The CDR3 DNA reads TGTGCCAGCAGTTACTCGATTCTCCGAGCGGAGACCCAGTACTTC.

The sample holds a few counts of this clone. CDR3 DNA: TGTGCCAGCAGTGAGGAGCAGGGCGATGGCTACACCTTC. Its translation: CASSEEQGDGYTF. The chain recombines TRBV2 with TRBJ1-2; tentative D call: TRBD1 (5 bases). V lost 3 bases, J lost 6 bases, and 11 bases lay in between. Germline CDR1 reads SNHLY; CDR2 reads FYNNEI. CDR3 length: 13 residues. Together with reference TRBV2 and TRBJ1-2, the CDR3 gives the full variable domain: EPEVTQTPSHQVTQMGQEVILRCVPISNHLYFYWYRQILGQKVEFLVSFYNNEISEKSEIFDDQFSVERPDGSNFTLKIRSTKLEDSAMYFCASSEEQGDGYTFGSGTRLTVV.

The rearrangement uses TRBV4-1 and TRBJ2-2; 8 positions match TRBD1. V shed 1 base, J shed 6 bases, and the junction held 4 bases outside the gene matches. Germline V gene sequence: CDR1 MGHRA, CDR2 YSYEKL. The CDR3 runs to 15 residues. The CDR3 nucleotides are TGCGCCAGCAGCCAAGGCCCGGACAGGGCCGGGGAGCTGTTTTTT. Protein: CASSQGPDRAGELFF.